Sequencing of this T cell receptor beta chain was carried out in a study of beta chain features in type 1 diabetes. This CDR3 has 16 residues. The V segment lost 4 bases and the J segment 8 bases; nucleotides outside the gene matches: 11. Germline values: CDR1 MNHEY, CDR2 SVGAGI. Expressed TCRB transcripts got sequenced, as all isolated RNA was reverse transcribed. Clones were read by immunoSEQ multiplex PCR, and TCRdb kept only the in-frame ones, dropping some. The sample records approximately 400,000 clones, more than 13% being singletons. Notes on this clone: Its antigen is not identified.

Study-level findings and limits: Compared to healthy donors, patients appeared to have naive, central memory and Treg TCRB repertoires that were more alike.

The rearrangement joins TRBV6-5 to TRBJ2-1; TRBD2 matches at 10 bases. Sequencing was done on a sample of naive CD4+ T cells from blood. The receptor was isolated from a woman aged 18-30 years in good health. CDR3 sequence reads: CASSFRLAGGRHEQFF. CDR3 DNA: TGTGCCAGCAGTTTCCGACTAGCGGGTGGACGGCATGAGCAGTTCTTC.